Below, one TCR beta chain is given with its context. This sample was included in a study of blood T cell repertoires in COVID-19. The authors' processing: Amplification of reference gene primers was used by the study to estimate nucleated cell counts. Measured with immunoSEQ multiplex PCR; TCRdb has only the in-frame clones, and not every one. V and J calls plus clone size are reproduced from that table; the DNA served to infer D and trimming. The profile covers about 180,000 clones, with about nine tenths appearing a single time and roughly 8.6% taken by the ten largest. The CDR3 is made up of 12 amino acids. Trimming stripped 3 bases from V and 5 bases from J, with 6 bases between. Germline lookup yields CDR1 MNHEY and CDR2 SMNVEV (reference sequence).

This chain uses TRBV27 with TRBJ2-3, with a tentative D call TRBD2 (6 bases). This clonotype originated in a woman aged 18-29 years who had recovered from COVID-19. Material: PBMCs or T cells enriched from blood (not recorded which). CDR3 amino acids: CASSLGGDTQYF. For the CDR3, the DNA is TGTGCCAGCAGTTTGGGAGGAGATACGCAGTATTTT.